Below, one TCR beta chain is given with its context. Indicated time point: cycle 4 day 1 (C4D1), after about 6 weeks of nivolumab. All the patients suffered relapse after autologous stem cell transplantation, and brentuximab vedotin exposure differed. The sample originates from a study of PD-1 blockade in classical Hodgkin lymphoma. Study at large: Administration of nivolumab to patients was at 3 mg/kg intravenously every 2 weeks.

Sequencing used immunoSEQ multiplex PCR; TCRdb keeps in-frame clones, though not all of them. The sample holds roughly 100,000 clones, approximately 89% seen once. The CDR3 spans 16 residues. V dropped 0 bases and J dropped 1 base, with 12 bases sitting between them. Germline values: CDR1 SGHRS, CDR2 YFSETQ. This material consisted of peripheral blood mononuclear cells (PBMCs), taken before the fourth cycle of nivolumab. The receptor comes from a human donor with classical Hodgkin lymphoma. The chain has TRBV5-1 and TRBJ2-3; D perhaps matches TRBD1 (6 bases). The CDR3 loop is CASSLVGRGGTDTQYF. As DNA, the CDR3 is TGCGCCAGCAGCTTGGTGGGCAGGGGTGGCACAGATACGCAGTATTTT.